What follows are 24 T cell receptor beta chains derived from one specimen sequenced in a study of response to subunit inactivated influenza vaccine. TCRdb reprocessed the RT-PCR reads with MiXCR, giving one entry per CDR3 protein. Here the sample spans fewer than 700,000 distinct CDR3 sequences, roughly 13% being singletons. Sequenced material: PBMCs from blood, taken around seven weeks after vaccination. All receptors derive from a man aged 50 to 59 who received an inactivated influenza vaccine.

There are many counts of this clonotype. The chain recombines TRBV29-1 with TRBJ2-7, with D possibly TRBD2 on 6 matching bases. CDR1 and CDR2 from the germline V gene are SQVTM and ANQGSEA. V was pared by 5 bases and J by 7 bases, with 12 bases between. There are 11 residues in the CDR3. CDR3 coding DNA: TGCAGCGTTCTGGTCCGGGGGGAGCAGTACTTC. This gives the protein CSVLVRGEQYF.

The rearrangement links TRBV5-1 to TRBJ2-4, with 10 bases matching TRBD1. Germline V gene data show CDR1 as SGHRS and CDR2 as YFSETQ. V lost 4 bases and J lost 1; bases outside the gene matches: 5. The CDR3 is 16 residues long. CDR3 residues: CASSLPGQGAKNIQYF. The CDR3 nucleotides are TGCGCCAGCAGCCTTCCGGGACAGGGGGCCAAAAACATTCAGTACTTC.

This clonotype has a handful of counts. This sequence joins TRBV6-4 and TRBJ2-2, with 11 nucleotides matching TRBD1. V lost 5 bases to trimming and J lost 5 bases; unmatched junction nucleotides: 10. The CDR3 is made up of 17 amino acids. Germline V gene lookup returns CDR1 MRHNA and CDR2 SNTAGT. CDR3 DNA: TGTGCCAGCAGTCGAGATGCCGGGACAGGGGGTACCGGGGAGCTGTTTTTT. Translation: CASSRDAGTGGTGELFF.

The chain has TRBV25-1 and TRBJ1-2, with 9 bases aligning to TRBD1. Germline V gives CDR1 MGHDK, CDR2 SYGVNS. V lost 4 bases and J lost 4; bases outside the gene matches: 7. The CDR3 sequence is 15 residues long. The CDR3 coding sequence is TGTGCCAGCAGTGGGACAGGGGAAGCTAGCTATGGCTACACCTTC. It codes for CASSGTGEASYGYTF.

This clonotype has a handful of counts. The CDR3 region has the DNA TGCAGTGCTAGAGCTGGCGGGAGTTCGGGGGAGCAGTACTTC. Its protein is CSARAGGSSGEQYF. The V and J genes are TRBV20-1 and TRBJ2-7, with 7 nucleotides matching TRBD2. V lost 1 base to trimming and J lost 7 bases; unmatched junction nucleotides: 10. This CDR3 comprises 14 residues. Germline V gene lookup returns CDR1 DFQATT and CDR2 SNEGSKA (reference sequence).

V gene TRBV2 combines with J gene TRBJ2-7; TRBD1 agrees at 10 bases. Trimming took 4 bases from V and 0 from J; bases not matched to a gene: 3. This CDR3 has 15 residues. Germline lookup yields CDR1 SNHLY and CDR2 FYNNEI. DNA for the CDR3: TGTGCCAGCAGTGGGACAGGGGGTAGCTCCTACGAGCAGTACTTC. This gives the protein CASSGTGGSSYEQYF.

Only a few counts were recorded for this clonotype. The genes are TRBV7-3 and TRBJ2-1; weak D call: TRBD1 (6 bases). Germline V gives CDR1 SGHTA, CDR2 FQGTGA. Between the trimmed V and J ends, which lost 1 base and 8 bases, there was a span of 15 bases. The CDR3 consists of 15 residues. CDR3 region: CASSLSRGNRYEQFF. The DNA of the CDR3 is TGTGCCAGCAGCTTAAGCAGGGGTAATCGTTATGAGCAGTTCTTC.

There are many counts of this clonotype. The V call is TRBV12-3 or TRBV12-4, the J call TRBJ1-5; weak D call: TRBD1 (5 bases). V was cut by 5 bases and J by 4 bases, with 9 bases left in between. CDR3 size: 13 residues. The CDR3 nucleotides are TGTGCCAGCAGTAAAGAGGGGAATCAGCCCCAGCATTTT. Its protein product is CASSKEGNQPQHF.

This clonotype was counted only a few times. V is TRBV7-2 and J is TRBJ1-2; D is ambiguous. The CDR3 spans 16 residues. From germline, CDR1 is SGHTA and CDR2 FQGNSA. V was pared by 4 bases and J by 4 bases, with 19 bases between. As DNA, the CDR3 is TGTGCCAGCAGCTCGCAGACCGGACGGACCGGCTATGGCTACACCTTC. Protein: CASSSQTGRTGYGYTF.

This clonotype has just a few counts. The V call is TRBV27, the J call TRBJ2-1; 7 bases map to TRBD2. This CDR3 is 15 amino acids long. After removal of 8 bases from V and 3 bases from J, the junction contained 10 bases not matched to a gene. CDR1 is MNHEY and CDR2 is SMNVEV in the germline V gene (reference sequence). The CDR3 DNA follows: TGTGCCAGCGCAAGAGGGGAGGGGTACTACAATGAGCAGTTCTTC. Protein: CASARGEGYYNEQFF.

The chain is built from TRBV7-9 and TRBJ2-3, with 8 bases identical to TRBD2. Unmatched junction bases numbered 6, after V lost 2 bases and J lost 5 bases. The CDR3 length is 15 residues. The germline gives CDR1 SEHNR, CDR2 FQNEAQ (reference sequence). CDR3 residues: CASSLPGGQRDTQYF. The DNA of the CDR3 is TGTGCCAGCAGCTTACCGGGAGGGCAGAGAGATACGCAGTATTTT.

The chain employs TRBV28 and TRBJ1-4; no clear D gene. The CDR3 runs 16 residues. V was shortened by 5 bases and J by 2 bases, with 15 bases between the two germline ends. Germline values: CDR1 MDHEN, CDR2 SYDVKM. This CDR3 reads CASSTTSGVTNEKLFF. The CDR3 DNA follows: TGTGCCAGCAGTACGACAAGCGGGGTGACTAATGAAAAACTGTTTTTT. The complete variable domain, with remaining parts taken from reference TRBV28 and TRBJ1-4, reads DVKVTQSSRYLVKRTGEKVFLECVQDMDHENMFWYRQDPGLGLRLIYFSYDVKMKEKGDIPEGYSVSREKKERFSLILESASTNQTSMYLCASSTTSGVTNEKLFFGSGTQLSVL.

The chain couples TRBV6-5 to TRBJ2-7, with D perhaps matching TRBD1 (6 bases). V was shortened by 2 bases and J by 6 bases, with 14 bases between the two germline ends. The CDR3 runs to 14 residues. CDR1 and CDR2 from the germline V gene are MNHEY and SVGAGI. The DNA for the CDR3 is TGTGCCAGCAGTTACCCCGACAGGTTGGGCGAGCAGTACTTC. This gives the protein CASSYPDRLGEQYF.

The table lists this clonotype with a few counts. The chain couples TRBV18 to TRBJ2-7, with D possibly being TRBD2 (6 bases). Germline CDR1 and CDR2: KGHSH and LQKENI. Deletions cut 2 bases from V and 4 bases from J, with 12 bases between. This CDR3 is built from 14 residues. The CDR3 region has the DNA TGTGCCAGCTCACCAATCGGGAGTGTTTACGAGCAGTACTTC. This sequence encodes CASSPIGSVYEQYF.

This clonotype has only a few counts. The CDR3 coding sequence is TGTGCCAGCACCCGCCCTGCAGGGCGGCACACTGAAGCTTTCTTT. Residues: CASTRPAGRHTEAFF. This chain connects TRBV12-3 or TRBV12-4 to TRBJ1-1, with D maybe TRBD1 (5 bases). CDR3 length equals 15 residues. V lost 7 bases and J 3 bases, leaving 18 bases between the germline ends.

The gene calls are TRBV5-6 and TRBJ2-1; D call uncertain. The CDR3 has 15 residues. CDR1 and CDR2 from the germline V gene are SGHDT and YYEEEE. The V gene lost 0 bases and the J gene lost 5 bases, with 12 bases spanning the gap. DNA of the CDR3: TGTGCCAGCAGCTTGGCAGGCCAGGCCCACAATGAGCAGTTCTTC. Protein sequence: CASSLAGQAHNEQFF.

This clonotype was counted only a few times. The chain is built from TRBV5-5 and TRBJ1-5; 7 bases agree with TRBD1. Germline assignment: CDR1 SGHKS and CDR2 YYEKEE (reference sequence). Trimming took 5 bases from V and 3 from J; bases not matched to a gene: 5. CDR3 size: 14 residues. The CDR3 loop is CASRATGANQPQHF. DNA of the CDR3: TGTGCCAGCAGGGCTACAGGGGCCAATCAGCCCCAGCATTTT. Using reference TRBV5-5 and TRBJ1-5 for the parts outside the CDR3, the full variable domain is DAGVTQSPTHLIKTRGQQVTLRCSPISGHKSVSWYQQVLGQGPQFIFQYYEKEERGRGNFPDRFSARQFPNYSSELNVNALLLGDSALYLCASRATGANQPQHFGDGTRLSIL.

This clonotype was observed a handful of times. This chain's CDR3 is CASRADYYEQYF. The CDR3 bases are TGTGCCAGCAGGGCAGACTACTACGAGCAGTACTTC. The chain carries TRBV2 and TRBJ2-7; weak D call: TRBD2 (5 bases). The ends were cut back, 6 bases at V and 3 bases at J, with 9 bases in the middle. CDR3 length: 12 residues. In germline, CDR1 is SNHLY, CDR2 FYNNEI.

The CDR3 DNA is TGCAGTGCTAGAGTGGGCACAGGAAAGTTGCTGTTTTTT. Encoded protein: CSARVGTGKLLFF. The rearrangement joins TRBV20-1 to TRBJ1-4; TRBD1 is a possible D gene (5 bases). V shed 1 base and J shed 14 bases, with 17 bases lying between them. The CDR3 runs to 13 residues. The germline CDR1 and CDR2 sequences are DFQATT and SNEGSKA (reference sequence).

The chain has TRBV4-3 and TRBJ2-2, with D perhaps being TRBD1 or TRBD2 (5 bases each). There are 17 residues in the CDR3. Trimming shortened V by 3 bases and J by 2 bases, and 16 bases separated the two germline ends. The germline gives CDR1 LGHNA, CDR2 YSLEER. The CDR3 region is CASSHPGNGANTGELFF. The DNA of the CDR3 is TGCGCCAGCAGCCACCCCGGCAACGGGGCAAACACCGGGGAGCTGTTTTTT.

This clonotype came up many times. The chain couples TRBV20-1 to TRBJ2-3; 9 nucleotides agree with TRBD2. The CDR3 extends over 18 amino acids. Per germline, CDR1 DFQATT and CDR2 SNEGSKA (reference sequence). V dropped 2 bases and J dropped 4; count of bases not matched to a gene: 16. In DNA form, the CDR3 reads TGCAGTGCTAGATATATTAAGCGGGGGGCCGAGCCGCCAGATACGCAGTATTTT. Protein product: CSARYIKRGAEPPDTQYF.

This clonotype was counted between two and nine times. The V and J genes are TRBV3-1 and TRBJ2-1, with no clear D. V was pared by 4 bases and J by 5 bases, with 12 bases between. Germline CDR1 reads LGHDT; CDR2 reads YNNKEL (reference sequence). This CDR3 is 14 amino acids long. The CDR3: CASSRLGRDNEQFF. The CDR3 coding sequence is TGTGCCAGCAGCCGCCTCGGCCGGGACAATGAGCAGTTCTTC.

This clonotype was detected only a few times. The CDR3 coding sequence is TGTGCCAGCAGCCAACACAAGGGCTTGAGCACAGATACGCAGTATTTT. This encodes CASSQHKGLSTDTQYF. The rearrangement uses TRBV14 and TRBJ2-3; D not resolved. The CDR3 contains 16 residues. Trimming removed 2 bases from V and 0 bases from J, with 12 bases in between. Germline loops: CDR1 SGHDN, CDR2 FVKESK.

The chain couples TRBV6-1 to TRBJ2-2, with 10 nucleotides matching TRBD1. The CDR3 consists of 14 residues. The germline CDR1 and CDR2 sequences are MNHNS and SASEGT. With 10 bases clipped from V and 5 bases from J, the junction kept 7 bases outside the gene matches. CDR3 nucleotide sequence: TGTGCCATCGGGGACAGGGGTAGAACCGGGGAGCTGTTTTTT. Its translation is CAIGDRGRTGELFF.